Below, one T cell receptor beta chain is given with its context. Seattle patients were enrolled while actively infected and followed longitudinally. This entry is derived from a study of blood T cell repertoires in COVID-19. Study-wide context: Acute and convalescent COVID-19 specimens originated in the United States, Italy and Spain.

Clones were read by immunoSEQ multiplex PCR, and TCRdb kept only the in-frame ones, dropping some. The sample shows approximately 36,000 clones, about 85% of them seen only once. Sequences were obtained from peripheral blood. The source is a man aged 55 to 70 with COVID-19, enrolled during active disease.

CDR3 nucleotide sequence: TGTGCCAGCAGCTTGCCCACTCAGGGGGCAGTCACCGGGGAGCTGTTTTTT. It is translated as CASSLPTQGAVTGELFF. This chain links TRBV7-3 with TRBJ2-2, with 8 positions matching TRBD1. Germline CDR1 SGHTA, CDR2 FQGTGA. The CDR3 has 17 amino acids. V gave up 3 bases and J gave up 4 bases; unmatched junction bases: 10.